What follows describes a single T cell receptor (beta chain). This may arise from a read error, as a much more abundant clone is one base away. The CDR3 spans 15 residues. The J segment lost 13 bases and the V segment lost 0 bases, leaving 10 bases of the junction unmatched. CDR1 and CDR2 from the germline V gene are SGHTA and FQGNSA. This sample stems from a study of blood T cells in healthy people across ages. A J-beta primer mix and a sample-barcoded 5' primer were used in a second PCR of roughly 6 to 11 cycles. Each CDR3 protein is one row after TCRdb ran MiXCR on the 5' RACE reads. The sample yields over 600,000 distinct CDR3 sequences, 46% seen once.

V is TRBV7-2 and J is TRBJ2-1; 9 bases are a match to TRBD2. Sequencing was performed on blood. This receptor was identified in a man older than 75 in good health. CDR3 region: CASSLAGLAEETQFF. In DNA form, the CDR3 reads TGTGCCAGCAGCTTAGCGGGACTAGCAGAAGAGACCCAGTTCTTC. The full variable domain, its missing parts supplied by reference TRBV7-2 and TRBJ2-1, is GAGVSQSPSNKVTEKGKDVELRCDPISGHTALYWYRQSLGQGLEFLIYFQGNSAPDKSGLPSDRFSAERTGGSVSTLTIQRTQQEDSAVYLCASSLAGLAEETQFFGPGTRLTVL.